A single sample gave rise to the 15 T cell receptor beta chains below, sequenced in a study of identical twins. A single record per CDR3 protein comes from TCRdb applying MiXCR to the 5' RACE reads. The sample yields a few hundred thousand distinct CDR3 sequences, nearly 15% seen once. These data also featured in a second study, about yellow fever vaccine responses in identical twins.

The sequencing input was CD4+ T cells sorted from blood. These receptors all stem from a woman aged 18-29 years in good health.

The chain couples TRBV2 to TRBJ1-3, with 10 positions matching TRBD1. Looked up from germline, CDR1 is SNHLY and CDR2 is FYNNEI. Unmatched junction bases numbered 4, after V lost 5 bases and J lost 0 bases. The CDR3 totals 16 residues. The CDR3 loop reads CASSLRQGASGNTIYF. The CDR3 nucleotides are TGTGCCAGCAGTTTGAGACAGGGGGCCTCTGGAAACACCATATATTTT.

V gene TRBV11-2 combines with J gene TRBJ2-1, with TRBD1 matching 9 bases. CDR1 and CDR2 from the germline V gene are SGHAT and FQNNGV. CDR3 length equals 15 residues. Trimming removed 4 bases from V and 10 bases from J; junction bases left unmatched: 11. CDR3 DNA: TGTGCCAGCAGCTCCTTCGGGACAGGGACTGTCGAGCAGTTCTTC. This codes for CASSSFGTGTVEQFF.

The chain uses TRBV12-3 or TRBV12-4 and TRBJ1-2; D perhaps matches TRBD1 (5 bases). The ends were cut back, 3 bases at V and 4 bases at J, with 9 bases in the middle. CDR3 length: 13 residues. The chain's CDR3 is CASSLGRAYGYTF. The CDR3 coding sequence is TGTGCCAGCAGTTTGGGCAGGGCCTATGGCTACACCTTC.

This clonotype was observed a few times. The V and J genes are TRBV5-1 and TRBJ2-1; 11 nucleotides agree with TRBD2. This CDR3 has 17 residues. CDR1 SGHRS and CDR2 YFSETQ come from the germline V gene. The trim removed 4 bases at V and 2 bases at J, leaving 8 bases unmatched. The CDR3 here is CASSLGLADSTYNEQFF. CDR3 in DNA: TGCGCCAGCAGCCTGGGACTAGCGGATTCCACCTACAATGAGCAGTTCTTC.

This chain links TRBV5-1 with TRBJ2-7; 8 positions match TRBD2. CDR3 length equals 14 residues. Per the germline V gene, CDR1 is SGHRS and CDR2 is YFSETQ. V lost 5 bases, J lost 3 bases, and 7 bases stayed unmatched. The DNA for the CDR3 is TGCGCCAGCAGAGCGGGGGCGACGGGCTACGAGCAGTACTTC. This translates into CASRAGATGYEQYF.

The chain carries TRBV12-3 or TRBV12-4 and TRBJ2-1; 11 nucleotides match TRBD2. The V segment lost 5 bases and the J segment 2 bases; nucleotides outside the gene matches: 5. The CDR3 loop spans 16 amino acids. The CDR3 DNA reads as TGTGCCAGCAGTCCGGGACTAGCGGACCCCTACAATGAGCAGTTCTTC. Residues: CASSPGLADPYNEQFF.

This clonotype has more than one count but fewer than ten. This rearrangement joins TRBV4-1 to TRBJ1-1; 7 nucleotides match TRBD1. V lost 2 bases and J lost 6; bases outside the gene matches: 0. CDR1 and CDR2 from the germline V gene are MGHRA and YSYEKL. The CDR3 loop spans 12 amino acids. The CDR3 DNA sequence: TGCGCCAGCAGCCAAACAGGGGCTGAAGCTTTCTTT. Translated: CASSQTGAEAFF.

This clonotype was detected a few times. The J gene is TRBJ2-1, the V gene TRBV3-1; no clear D gene. CDR3 length: 13 amino acids. V was trimmed by 6 bases and J by 8 bases, leaving 14 bases between them. Germline loops: CDR1 LGHDT, CDR2 YNNKEL (reference sequence). CDR3 residues: CASRVSHVDEQFF. Here the CDR3 DNA reads TGTGCCAGCAGGGTATCCCATGTCGATGAGCAGTTCTTC.

This clonotype was observed a handful of times. The rearrangement uses TRBV24-1 and TRBJ2-2; D unclear. CDR3 length: 13 residues. Trimming removed 6 bases from V and 3 bases from J, with 7 bases in between. Germline CDR1 is KGHDR and CDR2 is SFDVKD. The CDR3 DNA sequence: TGTGCCACCAGTAGCCTCTACACCGGGGAGCTGTTTTTT. Translation gives CATSSLYTGELFF.

This clonotype has more than one count but fewer than ten. The V and J genes are TRBV3-1 and TRBJ1-2; D remains ambiguous. The CDR3 length is 14 residues. Trimming removed 0 bases at V and 1 base at J, with 6 bases between. CDR1 is LGHDT and CDR2 is YNNKEL in the germline V gene (reference sequence). The CDR3 protein is CASSQDLHNYGYTF. DNA of the CDR3: TGTGCCAGCAGCCAAGACCTTCATAACTATGGCTACACCTTC.

This clonotype showed up just a few times. The chain has TRBV11-2 and TRBJ2-3; no reliable D call. The V and J ends lost 6 bases and 13 bases respectively, with 20 bases between them. CDR3 length: 13 residues. In germline, CDR1 is SGHAT, CDR2 FQNNGV. The CDR3 DNA reads TGTGCCAGCAGTCAATCAGCTGGGATCTTGGAGTATTTT. This translates into CASSQSAGILEYF.

V and J are TRBV20-1 and TRBJ1-1; possible D gene TRBD1, 5 bases. V shed 2 bases and J shed 4 bases, with 8 bases lying between them. CDR3 length: 12 amino acids. CDR1 DFQATT and CDR2 SNEGSKA come from the germline V gene (reference sequence). The CDR3 spells CSARQTVTEAFF. The CDR3 nucleotides read TGCAGTGCTAGACAGACAGTCACTGAAGCTTTCTTT.

J is TRBJ2-1 and V is TRBV2; D unclear. V was trimmed by 4 bases and J by 4 bases, leaving 5 bases between them. Germline CDR1 and CDR2: SNHLY and FYNNEI. This CDR3 contains 12 residues. The CDR3 region has the DNA TGTGCCAGCAGTGGACGGTACAATGAGCAGTTCTTC. Residues: CASSGRYNEQFF.

This clonotype was counted between two and nine times. One end of the junction varies from germline; a read error may be responsible. The gene calls are TRBV5-1 and TRBJ2-4, with no clear D. The CDR3 has 15 amino acids. Per germline, CDR1 SGHRS and CDR2 YFSETQ. The DNA for the CDR3 is TGCGCCAGCAGCTCCACGGATAGTACCAAAAGCATTCAGTACTTC. This encodes CASSSTDSTKSIQYF.

This clonotype turned up a few times. V usage is TRBV5-1 and J usage is TRBJ1-1, with a possible D match to TRBD1 (6 bases). Germline V lookup: CDR1 SGHRS, CDR2 YFSETQ. The CDR3 covers 18 residues. Trimming stripped 2 bases from V and 1 base from J, with 21 bases between. The CDR3 sequence: CASSLGGGEFWANTEAFF. In DNA, the CDR3 is TGCGCCAGCAGCTTAGGCGGGGGCGAGTTTTGGGCGAACACTGAAGCTTTCTTT.